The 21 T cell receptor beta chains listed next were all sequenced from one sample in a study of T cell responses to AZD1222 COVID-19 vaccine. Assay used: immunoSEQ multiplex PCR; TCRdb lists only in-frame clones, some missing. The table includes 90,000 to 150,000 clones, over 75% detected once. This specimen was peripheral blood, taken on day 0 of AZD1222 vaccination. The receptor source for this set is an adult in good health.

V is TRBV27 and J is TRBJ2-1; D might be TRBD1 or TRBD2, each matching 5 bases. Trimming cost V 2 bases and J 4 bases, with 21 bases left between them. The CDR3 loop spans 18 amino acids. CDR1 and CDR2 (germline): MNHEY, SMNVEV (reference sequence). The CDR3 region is CASSLAGTLLLGYNEQFF. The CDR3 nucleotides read TGTGCCAGCAGTTTAGCAGGGACGCTCCTCCTGGGGTACAATGAGCAGTTCTTC.

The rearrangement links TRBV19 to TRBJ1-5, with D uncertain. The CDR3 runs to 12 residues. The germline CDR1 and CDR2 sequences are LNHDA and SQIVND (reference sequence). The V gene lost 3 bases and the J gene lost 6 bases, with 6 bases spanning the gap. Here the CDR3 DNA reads TGTGCCAGTAGTATCTTCGGTCAGCCCCAGCATTTT. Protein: CASSIFGQPQHF.

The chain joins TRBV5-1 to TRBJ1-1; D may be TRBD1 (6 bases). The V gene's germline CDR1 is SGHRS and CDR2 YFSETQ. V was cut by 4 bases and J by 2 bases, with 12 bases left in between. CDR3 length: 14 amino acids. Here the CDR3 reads CASSTGGGNTEAFF. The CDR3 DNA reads TGCGCCAGCAGCACGGGAGGGGGTAACACTGAAGCTTTCTTT.

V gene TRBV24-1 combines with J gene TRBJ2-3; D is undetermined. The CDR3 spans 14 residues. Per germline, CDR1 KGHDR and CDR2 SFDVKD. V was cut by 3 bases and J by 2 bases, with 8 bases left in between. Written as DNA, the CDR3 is TGTGCCACCAGTGATGGCTCACCCACAGATACGCAGTATTTT. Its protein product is CATSDGSPTDTQYF.

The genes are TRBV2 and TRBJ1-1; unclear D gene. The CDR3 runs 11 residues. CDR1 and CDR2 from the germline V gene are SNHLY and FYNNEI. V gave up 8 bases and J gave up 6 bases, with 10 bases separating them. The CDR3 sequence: CASDIRAEAFF. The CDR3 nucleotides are TGTGCCAGCGACATTAGAGCTGAAGCTTTCTTT.

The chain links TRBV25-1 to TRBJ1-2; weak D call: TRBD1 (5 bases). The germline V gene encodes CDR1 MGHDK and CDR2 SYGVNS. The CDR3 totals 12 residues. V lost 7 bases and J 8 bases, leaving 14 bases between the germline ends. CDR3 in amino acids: CASNEGPRGYTF. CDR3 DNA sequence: TGTGCCAGCAACGAGGGACCTAGGGGCTACACCTTC.

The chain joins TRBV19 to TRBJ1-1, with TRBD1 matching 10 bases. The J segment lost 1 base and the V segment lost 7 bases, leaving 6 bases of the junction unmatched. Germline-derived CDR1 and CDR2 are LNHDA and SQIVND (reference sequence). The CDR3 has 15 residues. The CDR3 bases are TGTGCCAGTAACCCTGGGGACAGGGGGAACACTGAAGCTTTCTTT. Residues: CASNPGDRGNTEAFF. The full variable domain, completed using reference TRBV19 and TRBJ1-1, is DGGITQSPKYLFRKEGQNVTLSCEQNLNHDAMYWYRQDPGQGLRLIYYSQIVNDFQKGDIAEGYSVSREKKESFPLTVTSAQKNPTAFYLCASNPGDRGNTEAFFGQGTRLTVV.

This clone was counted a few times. The CDR3 spells CASSFLGTEEKLFF. In nucleotides, the CDR3 is TGTGCCAGCAGTTTCCTGGGGACTGAGGAAAAACTGTTTTTT. The chain has TRBV27 and TRBJ1-4; TRBD1 might be the D (5 bases). The CDR3 runs to 14 residues. Germline-derived CDR1 and CDR2 are MNHEY and SMNVEV (reference sequence). V gave up 3 bases and J gave up 8 bases, with 13 bases separating them.

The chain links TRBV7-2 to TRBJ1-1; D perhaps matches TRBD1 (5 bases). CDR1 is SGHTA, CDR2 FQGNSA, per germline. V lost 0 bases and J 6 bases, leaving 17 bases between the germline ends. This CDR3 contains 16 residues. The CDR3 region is CASSLAGLVLGAEAFF. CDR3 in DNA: TGTGCCAGCAGCTTAGCAGGGTTGGTACTAGGGGCTGAAGCTTTCTTT.

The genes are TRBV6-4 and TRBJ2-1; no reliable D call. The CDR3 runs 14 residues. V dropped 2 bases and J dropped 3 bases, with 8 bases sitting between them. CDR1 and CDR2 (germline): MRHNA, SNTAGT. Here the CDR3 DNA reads TGTGCCAGCAGTGACAGGGCGGACTACAATGAGCAGTTCTTC. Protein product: CASSDRADYNEQFF.

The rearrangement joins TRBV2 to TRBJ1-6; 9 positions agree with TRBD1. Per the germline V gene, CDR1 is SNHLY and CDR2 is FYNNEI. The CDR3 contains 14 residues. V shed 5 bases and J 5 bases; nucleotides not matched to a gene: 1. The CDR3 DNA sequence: TGTGCCAGCAGTCGGACAGGGGATAATTCACCCCTCCACTTT. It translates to CASSRTGDNSPLHF. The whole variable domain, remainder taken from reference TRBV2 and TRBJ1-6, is EPEVTQTPSHQVTQMGQEVILRCVPISNHLYFYWYRQILGQKVEFLVSFYNNEISEKSEIFDDQFSVERPDGSNFTLKIRSTKLEDSAMYFCASSRTGDNSPLHFGNGTRLTVT.

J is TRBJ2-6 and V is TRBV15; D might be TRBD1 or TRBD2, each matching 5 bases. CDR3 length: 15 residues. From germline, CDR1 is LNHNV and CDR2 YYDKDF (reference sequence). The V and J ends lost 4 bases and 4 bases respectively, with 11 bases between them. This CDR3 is CATSNGAAGANVLTF. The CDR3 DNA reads TGTGCCACCAGCAACGGGGCGGCGGGGGCCAACGTCCTGACTTTC.

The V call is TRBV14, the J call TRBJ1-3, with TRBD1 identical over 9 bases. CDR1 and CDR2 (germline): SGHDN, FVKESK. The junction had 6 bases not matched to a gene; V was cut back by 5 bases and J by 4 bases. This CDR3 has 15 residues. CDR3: CASSAYRGQGNTIYF. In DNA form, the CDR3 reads TGTGCCAGCAGCGCCTACAGGGGGCAAGGAAACACCATATATTTT.

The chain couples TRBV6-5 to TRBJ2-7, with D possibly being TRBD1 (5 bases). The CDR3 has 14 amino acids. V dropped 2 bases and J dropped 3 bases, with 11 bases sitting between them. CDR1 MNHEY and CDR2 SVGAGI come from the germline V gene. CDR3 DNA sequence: TGTGCCAGCAGTTACGGGGCCTCAAACTACGAGCAGTACTTC. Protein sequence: CASSYGASNYEQYF.

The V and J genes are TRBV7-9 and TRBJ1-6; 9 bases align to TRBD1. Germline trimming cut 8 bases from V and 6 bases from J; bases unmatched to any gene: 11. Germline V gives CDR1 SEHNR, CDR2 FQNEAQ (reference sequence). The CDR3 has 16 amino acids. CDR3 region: CASFGTGTGSNSPLHF. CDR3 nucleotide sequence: TGTGCCAGCTTCGGAACAGGGACAGGGAGTAATTCACCCCTCCACTTT.

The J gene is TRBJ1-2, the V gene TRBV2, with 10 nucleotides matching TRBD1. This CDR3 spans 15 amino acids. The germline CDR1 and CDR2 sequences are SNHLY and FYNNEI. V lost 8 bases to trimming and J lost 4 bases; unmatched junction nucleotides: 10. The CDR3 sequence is CASGGTGDVGYGYTF. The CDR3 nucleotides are TGTGCCAGCGGAGGGACAGGGGACGTGGGCTATGGCTACACCTTC.

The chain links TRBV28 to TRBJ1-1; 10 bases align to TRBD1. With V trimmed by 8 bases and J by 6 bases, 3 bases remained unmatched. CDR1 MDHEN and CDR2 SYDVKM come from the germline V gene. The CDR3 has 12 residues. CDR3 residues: CASETGGAEAFF. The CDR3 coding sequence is TGTGCCAGCGAGACAGGGGGCGCTGAAGCTTTCTTT.

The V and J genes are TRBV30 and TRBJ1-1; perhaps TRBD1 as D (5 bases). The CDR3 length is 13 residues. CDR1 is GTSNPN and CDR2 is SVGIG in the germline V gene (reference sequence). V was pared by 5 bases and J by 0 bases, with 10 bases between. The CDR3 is CAWGGALNTEAFF. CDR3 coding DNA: TGTGCCTGGGGCGGGGCACTGAACACTGAAGCTTTCTTT.

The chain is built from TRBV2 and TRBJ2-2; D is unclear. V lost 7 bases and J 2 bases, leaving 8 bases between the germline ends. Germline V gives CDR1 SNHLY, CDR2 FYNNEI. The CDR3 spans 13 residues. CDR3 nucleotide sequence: TGTGCCAGCACCCCAGAAAACACCGGGGAGCTGTTTTTT. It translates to CASTPENTGELFF.

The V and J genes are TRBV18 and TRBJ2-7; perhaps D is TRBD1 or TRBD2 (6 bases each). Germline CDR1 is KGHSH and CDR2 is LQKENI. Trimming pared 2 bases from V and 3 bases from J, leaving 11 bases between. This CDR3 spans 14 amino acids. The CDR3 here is CASSPGGPNYEQYF. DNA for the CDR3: TGTGCCAGCTCACCAGGGGGGCCTAACTACGAGCAGTACTTC.

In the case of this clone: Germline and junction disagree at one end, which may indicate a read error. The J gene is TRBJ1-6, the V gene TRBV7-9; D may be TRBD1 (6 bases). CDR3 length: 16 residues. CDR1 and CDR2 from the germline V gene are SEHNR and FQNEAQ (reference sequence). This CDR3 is CANSLWRGAANSPLHF. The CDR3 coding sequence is TGTGCCAACAGCTTATGGAGGGGGGCGGCTAATTCACCCCTCCACTTT.